This record covers a single T cell receptor beta chain. This CDR3 contains 16 residues. V gave up 4 bases and J gave up 2 bases; unmatched junction bases: 8. CDR1 and CDR2 (germline): SGHRS, YFSETQ. The PCR employed 60 Vbeta primers together with 13 Jbeta primers. Generated by immunoSEQ multiplex PCR, the TCRdb table keeps only in-frame clones and is missing some. The sample consists of approximately 150,000 clones, about 80% of them appearing once. The data belong to a study of cytomegalovirus exposure and HLA in healthy donors. Study-wide background: Counted in an early data release were about 85 million unique TCRs from HLA-typed donors.

The specimen was PBMCs. V is TRBV5-1 and J is TRBJ1-3; 8 nucleotides agree with TRBD1. The TCR comes from a man aged 30 to 39 in good health and CMV-seropositive. CDR3 residues: CASSLLTGVAGNTIYF. The CDR3 DNA reads TGCGCCAGCAGCCTCCTGACAGGGGTGGCTGGAAACACCATATATTTT.